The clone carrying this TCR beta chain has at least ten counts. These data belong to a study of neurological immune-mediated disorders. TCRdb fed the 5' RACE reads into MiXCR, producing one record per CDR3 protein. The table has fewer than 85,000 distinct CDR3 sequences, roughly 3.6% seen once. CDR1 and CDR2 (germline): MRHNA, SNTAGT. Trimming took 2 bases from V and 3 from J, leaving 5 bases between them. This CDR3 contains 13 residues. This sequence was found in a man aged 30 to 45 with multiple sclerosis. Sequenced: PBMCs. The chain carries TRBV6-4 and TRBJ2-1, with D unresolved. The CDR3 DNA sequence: TGTGCCAGCAGTGACGGCGACTACAATGAGCAGTTCTTC. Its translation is CASSDGDYNEQFF.